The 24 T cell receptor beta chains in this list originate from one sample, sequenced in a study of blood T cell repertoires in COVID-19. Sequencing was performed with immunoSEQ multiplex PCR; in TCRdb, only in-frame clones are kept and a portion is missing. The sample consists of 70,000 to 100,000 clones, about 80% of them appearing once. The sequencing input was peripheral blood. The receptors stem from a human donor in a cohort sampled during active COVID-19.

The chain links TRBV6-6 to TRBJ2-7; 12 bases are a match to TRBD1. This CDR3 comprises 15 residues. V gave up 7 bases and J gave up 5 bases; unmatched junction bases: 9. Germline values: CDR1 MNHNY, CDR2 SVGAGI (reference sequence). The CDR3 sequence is CASKGGQGAVNEQYF. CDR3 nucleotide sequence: TGTGCCAGCAAGGGGGGACAGGGGGCCGTCAACGAGCAGTACTTC.

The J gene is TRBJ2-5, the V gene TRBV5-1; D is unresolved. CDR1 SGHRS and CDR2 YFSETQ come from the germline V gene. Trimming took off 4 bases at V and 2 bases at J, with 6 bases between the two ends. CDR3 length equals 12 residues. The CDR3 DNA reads TGCGCCAGCAGCGTACAACAAGAGACCCAGTACTTC. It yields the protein CASSVQQETQYF.

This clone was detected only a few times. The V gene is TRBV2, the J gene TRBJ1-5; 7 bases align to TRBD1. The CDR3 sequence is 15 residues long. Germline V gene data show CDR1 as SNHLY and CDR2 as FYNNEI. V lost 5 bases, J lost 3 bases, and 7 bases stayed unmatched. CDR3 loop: CASSRRDSLNQPQHF. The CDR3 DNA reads TGTGCCAGCAGTAGGCGGGACAGTCTCAATCAGCCCCAGCATTTT.

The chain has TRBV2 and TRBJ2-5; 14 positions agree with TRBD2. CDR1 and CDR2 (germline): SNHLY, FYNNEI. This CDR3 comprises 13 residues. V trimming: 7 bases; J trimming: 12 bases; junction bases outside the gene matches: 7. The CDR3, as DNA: TGTGCCAGCACCGGACTAGCGGGGGGCCGGAAGTACTTC. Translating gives CASTGLAGGRKYF.

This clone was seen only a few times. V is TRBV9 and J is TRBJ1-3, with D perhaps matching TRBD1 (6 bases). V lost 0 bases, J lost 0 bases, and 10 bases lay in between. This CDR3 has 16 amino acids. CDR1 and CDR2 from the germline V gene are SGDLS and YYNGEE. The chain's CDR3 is CASSVGGQSSGNTIYF. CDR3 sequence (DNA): TGTGCCAGCAGCGTAGGAGGACAGAGCTCTGGAAACACCATATATTTT.

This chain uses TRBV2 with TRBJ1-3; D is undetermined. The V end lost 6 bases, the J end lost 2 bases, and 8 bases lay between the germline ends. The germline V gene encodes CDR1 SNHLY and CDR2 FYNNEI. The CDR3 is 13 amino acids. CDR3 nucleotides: TGTGCCAGCAGGCGATCCCCTGGAAACACCATATATTTT. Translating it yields CASRRSPGNTIYF.

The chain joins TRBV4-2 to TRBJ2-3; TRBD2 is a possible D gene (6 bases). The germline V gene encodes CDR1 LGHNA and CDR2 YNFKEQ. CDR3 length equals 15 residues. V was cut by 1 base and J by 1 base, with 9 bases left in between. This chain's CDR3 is CASSQVGLRTDTQYF. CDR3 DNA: TGTGCCAGCAGCCAAGTGGGACTCCGCACAGATACGCAGTATTTT.

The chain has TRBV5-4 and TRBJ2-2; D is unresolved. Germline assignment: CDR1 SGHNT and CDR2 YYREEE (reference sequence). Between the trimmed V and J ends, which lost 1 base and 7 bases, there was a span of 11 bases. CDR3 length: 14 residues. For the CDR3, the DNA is TGTGCCAGCAGCTTGTTGGAGTCGGGCGGGGAGCTGTTTTTT. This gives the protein CASSLLESGGELFF.

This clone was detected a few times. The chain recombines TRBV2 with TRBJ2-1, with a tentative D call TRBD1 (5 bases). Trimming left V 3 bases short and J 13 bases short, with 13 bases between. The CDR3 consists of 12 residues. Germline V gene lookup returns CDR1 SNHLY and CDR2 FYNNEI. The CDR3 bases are TGTGCCAGCAGTGACAGGGCAGGCCCCCAGTTCTTC. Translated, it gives CASSDRAGPQFF.

The CDR3 region is CAWSVGGNQPQHF. The CDR3 bases are TGTGCCTGGAGTGTCGGAGGAAATCAGCCCCAGCATTTT. The chain joins TRBV30 to TRBJ1-5, with D unclear. The CDR3 sequence is 13 residues long. The V and J ends lost 0 bases and 4 bases respectively, with 7 bases between them. Germline CDR1 is GTSNPN and CDR2 is SVGIG (reference sequence).

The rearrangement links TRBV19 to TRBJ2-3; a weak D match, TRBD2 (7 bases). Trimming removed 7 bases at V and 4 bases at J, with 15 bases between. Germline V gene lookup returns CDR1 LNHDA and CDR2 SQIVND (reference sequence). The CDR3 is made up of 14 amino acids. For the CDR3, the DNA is TGTGCCAGTACCGGGGGGCGTTTAGCAGATACGCAGTATTTT. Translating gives CASTGGRLADTQYF.

In DNA, the CDR3 is TGTGCCAGCAGCAGGGGACAGGGGTGGGAGACCCAGTACTTC. Protein: CASSRGQGWETQYF. The V call is TRBV7-2, the J call TRBJ2-5, with 10 bases matching TRBD1. The V gene end was trimmed by 5 bases and the J gene end by 5 bases; junction bases not matched to a gene: 5. The CDR3 is made up of 14 amino acids. Germline V lookup: CDR1 SGHTA, CDR2 FQGNSA. The full variable domain, its missing parts supplied by reference TRBV7-2 and TRBJ2-5, is GAGVSQSPSNKVTEKGKDVELRCDPISGHTALYWYRQSLGQGLEFLIYFQGNSAPDKSGLPSDRFSAERTGGSVSTLTIQRTQQEDSAVYLCASSRGQGWETQYFGPGTRLLVL.

CDR3 coding DNA: TGTGCCAGCAGCTTTTTGGGACAGGGGGTCCGGGAGCTGTTTTTT. Translation: CASSFLGQGVRELFF. The chain couples TRBV5-8 to TRBJ2-2; TRBD1 aligns across 11 bases. Germline lookup yields CDR1 SGHTS and CDR2 YDEGEE. CDR3 length: 15 residues. Trimming at V came to 2 bases and at J to 9 bases, leaving 6 bases not matched to a gene.

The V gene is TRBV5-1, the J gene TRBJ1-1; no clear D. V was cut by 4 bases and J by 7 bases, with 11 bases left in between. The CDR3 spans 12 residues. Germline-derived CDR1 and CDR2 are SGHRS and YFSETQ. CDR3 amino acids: CASSPDWSEAFF. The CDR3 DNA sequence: TGCGCCAGCAGCCCGGACTGGAGTGAAGCTTTCTTT. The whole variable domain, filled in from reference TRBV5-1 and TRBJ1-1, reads KAGVTQTPRYLIKTRGQQVTLSCSPISGHRSVSWYQQTPGQGLQFLFEYFSETQRNKGNFPGRFSGRQFSNSRSEMNVSTLELGDSALYLCASSPDWSEAFFGQGTRLTVV.

The CDR3 sequence: CASSWGDSTDTQYF. Written as DNA, the CDR3 is TGCGCCAGCAGCTGGGGGGACAGCACAGATACGCAGTATTTT. The chain recombines TRBV5-1 with TRBJ2-3; a possible D gene is TRBD2 (6 bases). V lost 3 bases, J lost 0 bases, and 8 bases lay in between. The germline CDR1 and CDR2 sequences are SGHRS and YFSETQ. This CDR3 is built from 14 residues.

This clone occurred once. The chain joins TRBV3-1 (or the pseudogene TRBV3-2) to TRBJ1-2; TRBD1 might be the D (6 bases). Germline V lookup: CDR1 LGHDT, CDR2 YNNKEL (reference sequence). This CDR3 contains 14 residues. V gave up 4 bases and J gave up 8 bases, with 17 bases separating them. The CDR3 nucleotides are TGTGCCAGCAGCCCCTTTGTGGGGGCGGTAGGCTACACCTTC. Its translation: CASSPFVGAVGYTF.

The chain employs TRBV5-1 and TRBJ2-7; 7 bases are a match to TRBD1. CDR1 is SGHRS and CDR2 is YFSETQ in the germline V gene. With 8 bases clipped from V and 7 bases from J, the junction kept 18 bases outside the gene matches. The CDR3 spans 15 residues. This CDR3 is CASHTGDERVFEQYF. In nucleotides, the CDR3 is TGCGCCAGTCATACAGGGGATGAACGCGTTTTTGAGCAGTACTTC. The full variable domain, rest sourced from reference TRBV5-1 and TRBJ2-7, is KAGVTQTPRYLIKTRGQQVTLSCSPISGHRSVSWYQQTPGQGLQFLFEYFSETQRNKGNFPGRFSGRQFSNSRSEMNVSTLELGDSALYLCASHTGDERVFEQYFGPGTRLTVT.

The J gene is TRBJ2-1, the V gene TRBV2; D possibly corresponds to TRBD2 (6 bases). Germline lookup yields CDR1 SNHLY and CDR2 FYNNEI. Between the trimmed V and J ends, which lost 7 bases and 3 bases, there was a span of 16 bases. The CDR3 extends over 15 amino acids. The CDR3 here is CASMRSLGSYNEQFF. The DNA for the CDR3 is TGTGCCAGCATGAGGTCCCTCGGGAGCTACAATGAGCAGTTCTTC.

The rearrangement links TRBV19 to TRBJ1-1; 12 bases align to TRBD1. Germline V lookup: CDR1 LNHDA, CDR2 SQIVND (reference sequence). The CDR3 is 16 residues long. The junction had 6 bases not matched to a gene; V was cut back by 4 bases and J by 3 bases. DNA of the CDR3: TGTGCCAGTAGTAACCGGGACAGGGGGCTGGACACTGAAGCTTTCTTT. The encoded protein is CASSNRDRGLDTEAFF.

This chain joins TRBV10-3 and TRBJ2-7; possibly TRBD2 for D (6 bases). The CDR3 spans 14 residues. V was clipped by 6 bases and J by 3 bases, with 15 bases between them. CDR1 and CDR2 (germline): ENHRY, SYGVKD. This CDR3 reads CAISRGLGGYEQYF. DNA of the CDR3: TGTGCCATCAGCCGGGGCCTGGGGGGCTACGAGCAGTACTTC.

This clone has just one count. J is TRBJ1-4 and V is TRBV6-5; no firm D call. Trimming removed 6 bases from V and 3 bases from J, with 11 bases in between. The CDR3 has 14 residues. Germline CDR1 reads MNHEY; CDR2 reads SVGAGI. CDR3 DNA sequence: TGTGCCAGCAGCAGACAAGTGGCTAATGAAAAACTGTTTTTT. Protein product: CASSRQVANEKLFF.

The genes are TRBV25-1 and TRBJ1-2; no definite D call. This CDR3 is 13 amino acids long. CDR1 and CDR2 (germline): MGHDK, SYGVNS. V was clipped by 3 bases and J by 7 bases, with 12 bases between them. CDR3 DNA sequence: TGTGCCAGCAGTGACCCCGGGGAGCGTGGCTACACCTTC. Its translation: CASSDPGERGYTF.

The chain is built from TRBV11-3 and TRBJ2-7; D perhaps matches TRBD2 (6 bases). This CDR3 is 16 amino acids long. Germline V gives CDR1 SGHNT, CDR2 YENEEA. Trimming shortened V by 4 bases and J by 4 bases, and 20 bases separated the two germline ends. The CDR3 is CASSSSRGERSYEQYF. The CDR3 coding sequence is TGTGCCAGCAGCTCCTCCCGCGGGGAGCGGTCGTACGAGCAGTACTTC.

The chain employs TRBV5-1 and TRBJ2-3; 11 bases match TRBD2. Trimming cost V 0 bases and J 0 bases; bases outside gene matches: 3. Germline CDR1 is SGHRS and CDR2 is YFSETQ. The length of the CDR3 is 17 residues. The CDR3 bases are TGCGCCAGCAGCTTGGCACTAGCGGGGGCTAGCACAGATACGCAGTATTTT. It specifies CASSLALAGASTDTQYF.